The rows below give T cell receptor beta chains drawn from one sample of a study of metastatic and nonmetastatic thyroid tumors. TCRdb re-called the PCR reads through MiXCR. Found here are some 8,400 clones, under 35% of them singletons; the top ten hold 40% to 50%. Sequencing was done on a sample of tumor tissue. The source of these receptors is a male donor with papillary thyroid cancer or a benign thyroid nodule (not recorded which). Some clones in this sample may be carry-over from other donors' samples. The CDR3 runs from the conserved cysteine through the conserved F or W. Fields, in order: J gene, clone size, V gene, D gene, CDR3 protein, CDR3 DNA. A D gene is named only where the DNA matches it firmly. Rows may omit the clone size; those that give it use once, few, many or a size class.

>TRBJ1-1|few|TRBV19|TRBD1
CASRQGQNTEAFF
TGTGCCAGTAGACAGGGGCAGAACACTGAAGCTTTCTTT
>TRBJ2-1|NA|TRBV28|TRBD1
CASSSSGQGVNEQFF
TGTGCCAGCAGTTCCTCGGGACAGGGGGTGAATGAGCAGTTCTTC
>TRBJ2-2|few|TRBV6-1|TRBD1
CASRPGTGKAGELFF
TGTGCCAGCAGACCCGGGACAGGGAAGGCCGGGGAGCTGTTTTTT
>TRBJ2-7|NA|TRBV30|TRBD2
CAWSVQWGGQDPEQYF
TGTGCCTGGAGTGTACAATGGGGGGGTCAAGATCCTGAGCAGTACTTC
>TRBJ1-5|NA|TRBV11-2|TRBD1
CASGTRGPGNQPQHF
TGTGCCAGCGGCACCAGGGGGCCGGGCAATCAGCCCCAGCATTTT
>TRBJ2-2|few|TRBV12-3/TRBV12-4|NA
CASSLMGTTGELFF
TGTGCCAGCAGTTTGATGGGTACTACCGGGGAGCTGTTTTTT
>TRBJ2-7|NA|TRBV5-6|NA
CASSLERSSTHEQYF
TGTGCCAGCAGCTTGGAGAGAAGTTCAACCCACGAGCAGTACTTC
>TRBJ2-1|NA|TRBV7-6|NA
CASSLVWEASYNEQFF
TGTGCCAGCAGCTTAGTTTGGGAGGCCTCCTACAATGAGCAGTTCTTC
>TRBJ1-1|few|TRBV6-2/TRBV6-3|TRBD1
CASSYSGGGFSTEAFF
TGTGCCAGCAGTTACTCGGGAGGGGGCTTTAGCACTGAAGCTTTCTTT
>TRBJ1-1|NA|TRBV6-1|NA
CASVQGDSSEAFF
TGTGCCAGCGTACAGGGAGATTCATCTGAAGCTTTCTTT
>TRBJ2-1|NA|TRBV7-3|NA
CASSLGQTYNEQFF
TGTGCCAGCAGCTTGGGGCAAACCTACAATGAGCAGTTCTTC
>TRBJ2-1|few|TRBV19|NA
CASSHRGGNEQFF
TGTGCCAGTTCCCACCGAGGAGGCAATGAGCAGTTCTTC
>TRBJ2-3|NA|TRBV28|NA
CASSLVAGTDTQYF
TGTGCCAGCAGTTTGGTGGCGGGCACAGATACGCAGTATTTT
>TRBJ1-2|few|TRBV2|NA
CASSEGSFNGYTF
TGTGCCAGCAGTGAAGGCAGCTTCAATGGCTACACCTTC
>TRBJ2-3|NA|TRBV11-2|TRBD2
CASSLGRGGGTDTQYF
TGTGCCAGCAGCTTAGGCCGGGGAGGGGGCACAGATACGCAGTATTTT
>TRBJ1-2|NA|TRBV4-2|NA
CASSQEAGSGAGGYTF
TGTGCCAGCAGCCAAGAGGCGGGCAGTGGAGCGGGTGGCTACACCTTC
>TRBJ2-3|NA|TRBV6-1|NA
CASSEGGVPSDTQYF
TGTGCCAGCAGTGAAGGGGGAGTTCCGTCAGATACGCAGTATTTT
>TRBJ1-5|NA|TRBV19|TRBD1
CASRGDSYSNQPQHF
TGTGCCAGTAGGGGGGACAGCTATAGCAATCAGCCCCAGCATTTT
>TRBJ2-3|NA|TRBV5-1|TRBD2
CASSTISGGHSDTQYF
TGCGCCAGCAGCACTATTAGCGGGGGACATTCAGATACGCAGTATTTT
>TRBJ2-7|few|TRBV27|NA
CASSYQLPGSTGQYF
TGTGCCAGCAGCTACCAACTTCCGGGGTCCACAGGGCAGTACTTC
>TRBJ2-3|medium-sized|TRBV6-5|NA
CASSYGVGYTDTQYF
TGTGCCAGCAGTTACGGTGTAGGGTACACAGATACGCAGTATTTT
>TRBJ1-2|NA|TRBV6-1|TRBD1
CASRPTGTNYGYTF
TGTGCCAGCAGGCCGACAGGGACCAACTATGGCTACACCTTC
>TRBJ2-3|many|TRBV5-1|TRBD1
CASSPEQGARSDTQYF
TGCGCCAGCAGCCCCGAACAGGGGGCACGGTCAGATACGCAGTATTTT
>TRBJ2-7|NA|TRBV11-2|TRBD1
CASLGRDRVFYEQYF
TGTGCCAGCCTGGGAAGGGACAGGGTTTTCTACGAGCAGTACTTC
>TRBJ1-6|few|TRBV6-1|NA
CASSEVGQGYSPLHF
TGTGCCAGCAGTGAAGTGGGGCAGGGGTATTCACCCCTCCACTTT
>TRBJ2-1|few|TRBV6-1|NA
CASQLEQFF
TGTGCCAGCCAGCTTGAGCAGTTCTTC
>TRBJ2-2|NA|TRBV13|TRBD1
CASSLGVTGLSLGELFF
TGTGCCAGCAGCTTAGGTGTGACAGGGTTATCCCTCGGGGAGCTGTTTTTT
>TRBJ1-5|few|TRBV19|NA
CASAQDGGNQPQHF
TGTGCCAGTGCCCAGGACGGAGGCAATCAGCCCCAGCATTTT
>TRBJ2-7|large|TRBV6-5|NA
CASSYDGGRRYEQYF
TGTGCCAGCAGTTATGATGGTGGGAGGCGTTACGAGCAGTACTTC
>TRBJ2-1|NA|TRBV20-1|TRBD1
CSARGWAGGLNEQFF
TGCAGTGCTAGAGGATGGGCAGGGGGTCTTAATGAGCAGTTCTTC
>TRBJ2-1|NA|TRBV11-3|TRBD2
CASGRENYNEQFF
TGTGCCAGCGGGCGGGAGAACTACAATGAGCAGTTCTTC
>TRBJ1-3|few|TRBV9|NA
CASSDPSGIYF
TGTGCCAGCAGCGACCCTTCCGGCATATATTTT
>TRBJ1-1|medium-sized|TRBV27|NA
CASSLRPQATEAFF
TGTGCCAGCAGTTTACGCCCCCAGGCCACTGAAGCTTTCTTT
>TRBJ1-2|NA|TRBV7-2|TRBD1
CASSARQGGGYGYTF
TGTGCCAGCAGCGCCCGACAGGGAGGGGGCTATGGCTACACCTTC
>TRBJ1-6|few|TRBV28|NA
CASSQTKRTSPLHF
TGTGCCAGCAGCCAAACTAAGAGGACTTCACCCCTCCACTTT
>TRBJ2-4|NA|TRBV5-1|NA
CASSLPSPAKNIQYF
TGCGCCAGCAGCTTGCCCAGTCCGGCCAAAAACATTCAGTACTTC
>TRBJ2-3|many|TRBV5-6|TRBD2
CASSLQRTSGSSDTQYF
TGTGCCAGCAGCTTGCAACGCACTAGCGGGAGCTCAGATACGCAGTATTTT
>TRBJ2-2|NA|TRBV6-1|TRBD1
CASRSGTGGTGELFF
TGTGCCAGCAGGTCCGGGACAGGGGGAACCGGGGAGCTGTTTTTT
>TRBJ2-7|few|TRBV28|TRBD1
CASSTRDSEYEQYF
TGTGCCAGCAGCACCCGGGACAGCGAATACGAGCAGTACTTC
>TRBJ2-6|NA|TRBV5-5|NA
CASSSTPGSGANVLTF
TGTGCCAGCAGCTCCACCCCAGGCTCTGGGGCCAACGTCCTGACTTTC
>TRBJ1-6|many|TRBV7-2|NA
CASSLTGESPLHF
TGTGCCAGCAGCTTGACAGGAGAATCACCCCTCCACTTT
>TRBJ1-2|medium-sized|TRBV7-9|NA
CASSLRETNYGYTF
TGTGCCAGCAGCTTAAGGGAGACCAACTATGGCTACACCTTC
>TRBJ2-3|few|TRBV6-1|TRBD2
CASALSGAGGTDTQYF
TGTGCCAGCGCCCTTAGCGGAGCGGGAGGGACAGATACGCAGTATTTT
>TRBJ1-2|few|TRBV28|TRBD1
CASSQGQVDYGYTF
TGTGCCAGCAGTCAGGGACAGGTAGACTATGGCTACACCTTC
>TRBJ1-5|NA|TRBV6-1|NA
CASSDRTAGSNQPQHF
TGTGCCAGCAGTGATCGAACAGCGGGTAGCAATCAGCCCCAGCATTTT
>TRBJ1-1|medium-sized|TRBV12-3/TRBV12-4|TRBD1
CASSSGTDNTEAFF
TGTGCCAGCAGTTCCGGGACAGATAACACTGAAGCTTTCTTT
>TRBJ2-1|NA|TRBV18|TRBD2
CASSSSIRTSRAYNEQFF
TGTGCCAGCTCATCGTCAATACGGACTAGCAGGGCCTACAATGAGCAGTTCTTC
>TRBJ2-1|NA|TRBV6-1|TRBD2
CASSEIGRAYNEQFF
TGTGCCAGCAGTGAGATCGGGAGGGCCTACAATGAGCAGTTCTTC
>TRBJ2-7|large|TRBV6-1|NA
CASSTGTSSGQYF
TGTGCCAGCAGTACCGGGACCAGTTCGGGGCAGTACTTC
>TRBJ2-1|large|TRBV6-1|TRBD2
CASRLREGGEQFF
TGTGCCAGCAGGTTGCGGGAGGGAGGTGAGCAGTTCTTC